Below are 2 T cell receptor beta chains sequenced from a single sample in a study of T cells in pancreatic ductal adenocarcinoma (TCRdb year 2017). The library was obtained by the immunoSEQ multiplex PCR assay. This immuneACCESS table, as held by TCRdb, lists in-frame sequences with V and J called but not all clones. Of the missing ones, under half trace to an unresolved V gene in checked studies; the others have no known cause. The sample data list about 100,000 clones, and about 95% of these were observed just once. Together, the top ten hold 3.1% of the sample. Selected pancreatic ductal adenocarcinoma patients had undergone surgery without neoadjuvant therapy. The specimen sequenced was PBMCs. The receptors come from a human donor with pancreatic ductal adenocarcinoma.

The rearrangement links TRBV7-2 to TRBJ2-1, with 8 bases that match TRBD2. The CDR3 runs to 15 residues. The J segment lost 0 bases and the V segment lost 3 bases, leaving 1 base of the junction unmatched. CDR1 SGHTA and CDR2 FQGNSA come from the germline V gene. CDR3 region: CASSFSGNSYNEQFF. Here the CDR3 DNA reads TGTGCCAGCAGCTTTAGCGGGAACTCCTACAATGAGCAGTTCTTC. Drawing the rest from reference TRBV7-2 and TRBJ2-1, the complete variable domain is GAGVSQSPSNKVTEKGKDVELRCDPISGHTALYWYRQSLGQGLEFLIYFQGNSAPDKSGLPSDRFSAERTGGSVSTLTIQRTQQEDSAVYLCASSFSGNSYNEQFFGPGTRLTVL.

The chain couples TRBV9 to TRBJ2-7; 7 bases match TRBD1. The ends lost 0 bases at V and 0 bases at J; junction bases unmatched: 3. Germline values: CDR1 SGDLS, CDR2 YYNGEE. The CDR3 contains 15 residues. The CDR3 is CASSVGTGASYEQYF. CDR3 sequence (DNA): TGTGCCAGCAGCGTAGGAACAGGGGCCTCCTACGAGCAGTACTTC.